Following are 5 T cell receptor beta chains from one sample sequenced in a study of PD-1 blockade in classical Hodgkin lymphoma. Relapses following autologous stem cell transplantation were seen in all patients, with brentuximab vedotin exposure varying. TCRdb keeps only in-frame clones here, not all; method: immunoSEQ multiplex PCR. This sample yields about 17,000 clones, of which about four fifths are seen a single time; 25% to 35% belongs to the top ten. Source: peripheral blood mononuclear cells (PBMCs), taken before the second cycle of nivolumab. Source of these receptors: a human donor with classical Hodgkin lymphoma.

The CDR3 spells CASSQVASAGADQPQHF. The DNA of the CDR3 is TGTGCCAGCAGCCAAGTCGCTTCGGCAGGGGCAGATCAGCCCCAGCATTTT. The gene calls are TRBV4-2 and TRBJ1-5; TRBD1 might be the D (6 bases). The germline CDR1 and CDR2 sequences are LGHNA and YNFKEQ. V gave up 1 base and J gave up 5 bases, with 18 bases separating them. The CDR3 spans 17 residues.

The CDR3 region has the DNA TGCAGCGTTGGTACAGGGTCGGGCTATGGCTACACCTTC. Amino acids: CSVGTGSGYGYTF. This sequence joins TRBV29-1 and TRBJ1-2; maybe TRBD1 (6 bases). This CDR3 has 13 amino acids. Looked up from germline, CDR1 is SQVTM and CDR2 is ANQGSEA. The V and J ends lost 4 bases and 4 bases respectively, with 13 bases between them.

The J gene is TRBJ1-1, the V gene TRBV19; TRBD1 agrees at 7 bases. The CDR3 sequence is 14 residues long. Germline CDR1 reads LNHDA; CDR2 reads SQIVND (reference sequence). V was pared by 1 base and J by 5 bases, with 4 bases of the junction left unmatched. CDR3 DNA sequence: TGTGCCAGTAGTATAGTAAGGGGGCTGACTGAAGCTTTCTTT. Its translation is CASSIVRGLTEAFF.

The V gene is TRBV29-1, the J gene TRBJ1-1, with 7 bases fitting TRBD1. The germline gives CDR1 SQVTM, CDR2 ANQGSEA. V shed 5 bases, J shed 3 bases, and the junction held 9 bases outside the gene matches. The length of the CDR3 is 14 residues. CDR3 nucleotides: TGCAGCGTTCCCACAGGGGCAGGGGACACTGAAGCTTTCTTT. Encoded protein: CSVPTGAGDTEAFF. Drawing the rest from reference TRBV29-1 and TRBJ1-1, the complete variable domain is SAVISQKPSRDICQRGTSLTIQCQVDSQVTMMFWYRQQPGQSLTLIATANQGSEATYESGFVIDKFPISRPNLTFSTLTVSNMSPEDSSIYLCSVPTGAGDTEAFFGQGTRLTVV.

The chain combines TRBV2 with TRBJ2-2; 7 positions match TRBD1. Germline values: CDR1 SNHLY, CDR2 FYNNEI. This CDR3 region has 14 residues. V gave up 8 bases and J gave up 2 bases; unmatched junction bases: 5. CDR3 in DNA: TGTGCCAGCTCGAGGGGGCTTAACACCGGGGAGCTGTTTTTT. Protein sequence: CASSRGLNTGELFF.